These T cell receptor beta chains were read from a single sample in a study of T-cell reconstitution after alpha-beta-depleted transplantation in children. Each CDR3 protein gets one entry after TCRdb re-called the PCR reads with MiXCR. The sample records approximately 1,000,000 distinct CDR3 sequences, 25% to 35% being singletons. This specimen consisted of PBMCs, mostly from graft donor cells, obtained 360 days after TCRalphabeta/CD19-depleted stem cell transplant. The receptors were gathered from a boy younger than two who had a stem cell transplant for SCID, so the T cells may come from the graft donor. Each CDR3 is given with its conserved first and last residue. The order of the fields is CDR3 length, J gene, D gene, clone size, V gene, CDR3 protein, CDR3 DNA. D genes are given only for firm matches. Size tells how often a clone was seen (once, few, many) or the class of an expanded clone, and some rows leave it out.

11,TRBJ2-3,.,.,TRBV29-1,CSVEPTDTQYF,TGCAGCGTTGAACCGACAGATACGCAGTATTTT
14,TRBJ2-7,.,.,TRBV19,CASRRGSSGGEQYF,TGTGCCAGTAGGAGGGGATCCAGCGGCGGGGAGCAGTACTTC
13,TRBJ1-1,.,.,TRBV29-1,CSTAKTVDAEAFF,TGCAGCACGGCCAAAACCGTTGACGCTGAAGCTTTCTTT
18,TRBJ2-5,.,.,TRBV6-2/TRBV6-3,CASSYPISSGERKETQYF,TGTGCCAGCAGTTACCCCATCTCTTCAGGGGAGAGGAAAGAGACCCAGTACTTC
13,TRBJ2-7,TRBD1,.,TRBV29-1,CSVEGQGTYEQYF,TGCAGCGTTGAAGGACAGGGAACCTACGAGCAGTACTTC
16,TRBJ2-3,.,.,TRBV7-6,CASTQRGGGSTDTQYF,TGTGCCAGCACCCAGAGGGGCGGGGGCAGCACAGATACGCAGTATTTT
13,TRBJ2-1,.,.,TRBV20-1,CSGWRVSYNEQFF,TGCAGTGGGTGGAGAGTCTCCTACAATGAGCAGTTCTTC
18,TRBJ2-3,TRBD2,few,TRBV15,CATSRPGLGGMSTDTQYF,TGTGCCACCAGCCGCCCTGGTCTGGGGGGGATGAGCACAGATACGCAGTATTTT
16,TRBJ2-5,TRBD2,.,TRBV24-1,CATSDAFGGGMETQYF,TGTGCCACCAGTGATGCCTTTGGGGGGGGAATGGAGACCCAGTACTTC
14,TRBJ2-5,.,few,TRBV6-1,CASLPALVRETQYF,TGTGCCAGCCTTCCGGCGCTGGTTAGGGAGACCCAGTACTTC
14,TRBJ2-4,.,.,TRBV20-1,CSAAWGHPKNIQYF,TGCAGTGCTGCGTGGGGACACCCCAAAAACATTCAGTACTTC
16,TRBJ2-2,.,few,TRBV24-1,CATSEEGRMRTGELFF,TGTGCCACCAGTGAGGAGGGCCGGATGCGGACCGGGGAGCTGTTTTTT
16,TRBJ2-3,.,once,TRBV5-1,CASSLKEGQRTDTQYF,TGCGCCAGCAGCTTGAAGGAGGGCCAACGCACAGATACGCAGTATTTT
14,TRBJ2-1,.,.,TRBV4-1,CASSQDNMQKEQFF,TGTGCCAGCAGCCAAGATAATATGCAGAAGGAGCAGTTCTTC
17,TRBJ2-4,.,.,TRBV5-5,CASSLAGIGTSKNIQYF,TGTGCCAGCAGCTTGGCCGGAATAGGGACCTCCAAAAACATTCAGTACTTC
14,TRBJ2-5,TRBD2,.,TRBV10-3,CAISGTTLHETQYF,TGTGCCATCTCCGGGACTACCCTTCATGAGACCCAGTACTTC
15,TRBJ1-1,TRBD1,once,TRBV6-1,CASIEGGGSNTEAFF,TGTGCCAGCATCGAAGGGGGCGGGTCGAACACTGAAGCTTTCTTT